The next 24 T cell receptor beta chains were all read from a single sample in a study of T cells after yellow fever vaccination. Each CDR3 protein gets one entry after TCRdb re-called the 5' RACE reads with MiXCR. The table has about 350,000 distinct CDR3 sequences, more than 9% seen once. Sequenced material: PBMCs, taken on the day of the first yellow fever vaccination. These receptors were collected from a young man who received the YFV17D yellow fever vaccine.

This clonotype was counted a single time. This rearrangement joins TRBV5-5 to TRBJ2-7, with 8 bases matching TRBD1. The CDR3 has 15 residues. The V segment lost 0 bases and the J segment 1 base; nucleotides outside the gene matches: 3. CDR1 and CDR2 (germline): SGHKS, YYEKEE (reference sequence). The CDR3 here is CASSLEGTGSYEQYF. The CDR3 nucleotides are TGTGCCAGCAGCTTGGAGGGGACAGGATCCTACGAGCAGTACTTC.

This clonotype has only a few counts. The V and J genes are TRBV20-1 and TRBJ2-2; 14 bases fit TRBD2. V shed 1 base, J shed 4 bases, and the junction held 2 bases outside the gene matches. Germline values: CDR1 DFQATT, CDR2 SNEGSKA (reference sequence). This CDR3 has 16 amino acids. The CDR3 DNA reads TGCAGTGCTAGAGTGGGACTAGCGGGGGTCACCGGGGAGCTGTTTTTT. Residues: CSARVGLAGVTGELFF.

There are a few counts of this clonotype. The rearrangement uses TRBV20-1 and TRBJ1-3; D gene uncertain. This CDR3 spans 15 amino acids. Germline V CDR1 and CDR2: DFQATT, SNEGSKA (reference sequence). The V end was cut by 6 bases, the J end by 0 bases, with 15 bases between. The CDR3 protein is CSAQPTRISGNTIYF. The CDR3, as DNA: TGCAGTGCGCAACCAACGAGGATCTCTGGAAACACCATATATTTT.

The gene calls are TRBV20-1 and TRBJ2-1, with 16 bases lining up with TRBD2. With 1 base clipped from V and 9 bases from J, the junction kept 6 bases outside the gene matches. CDR1 and CDR2 (germline): DFQATT, SNEGSKA (reference sequence). The CDR3 loop spans 16 amino acids. The CDR3 sequence: CSARGPGLAGGPEQFF. In DNA form, the CDR3 reads TGCAGTGCTAGAGGTCCGGGACTAGCGGGGGGGCCTGAGCAGTTCTTC.

The V call is TRBV7-9, the J call TRBJ2-3; 9 nucleotides align to TRBD2. This CDR3 is 16 amino acids long. V lost 5 bases, J lost 2 bases, and 8 bases stayed unmatched. The V gene's germline CDR1 is SEHNR and CDR2 FQNEAQ (reference sequence). This CDR3 is CASSTDLAGPTDTQYF. CDR3 nucleotide sequence: TGTGCCAGCAGCACCGATCTAGCGGGGCCCACAGATACGCAGTATTTT.

A few counts support this clonotype. The rearrangement uses TRBV30 and TRBJ2-7; no reliable D call. This CDR3 contains 14 residues. Germline lookup yields CDR1 GTSNPN and CDR2 SVGIG (reference sequence). Trimming removed 2 bases at V and 1 base at J, with 12 bases between. CDR3 sequence reads: CAWSPDTTSYEQYF. The CDR3 DNA reads TGTGCCTGGAGTCCAGACACTACATCCTACGAGCAGTACTTC.

The chain uses TRBV5-1 and TRBJ2-3; the D is unclear. Trimming pared 1 base from V and 0 bases from J, leaving 12 bases between. Germline V gives CDR1 SGHRS, CDR2 YFSETQ. This CDR3 region has 16 residues. CDR3 amino acids: CASSLSLLTSTDTQYF. The CDR3 nucleotides read TGCGCCAGCAGCTTGAGCCTGCTAACTAGCACAGATACGCAGTATTTT. The whole variable domain, filled in from reference TRBV5-1 and TRBJ2-3, reads KAGVTQTPRYLIKTRGQQVTLSCSPISGHRSVSWYQQTPGQGLQFLFEYFSETQRNKGNFPGRFSGRQFSNSRSEMNVSTLELGDSALYLCASSLSLLTSTDTQYFGPGTRLTVL.

The V and J genes are TRBV29-1 and TRBJ2-1, with D perhaps TRBD2 (5 bases). Germline V gene sequence: CDR1 SQVTM, CDR2 ANQGSEA. The CDR3 is 15 residues long. Deletions cut 2 bases from V and 8 bases from J, with 19 bases between. The CDR3: CSVEKGKRGWDEQFF. CDR3 bases: TGCAGCGTTGAAAAGGGCAAAAGAGGGTGGGATGAGCAGTTCTTC.

The chain combines TRBV6-1 with TRBJ2-4; D is uncertain. CDR1 MNHNS and CDR2 SASEGT come from the germline V gene. The CDR3 sequence is 13 residues long. Deletions cut 3 bases from V and 1 base from J, with 4 bases between. DNA for the CDR3: TGTGCCAGCAGTGATGGGGCCAAAAACATTCAGTACTTC. Protein product: CASSDGAKNIQYF.

The chain joins TRBV28 to TRBJ1-1; no reliable D call. From germline, CDR1 is MDHEN and CDR2 SYDVKM. The CDR3 contains 15 residues. V was pared by 2 bases and J by 3 bases, with 13 bases between. Written as DNA, the CDR3 is TGTGCCAGCAGTTTAGATCTTTCCCTTCACACTGAAGCTTTCTTT. Translation: CASSLDLSLHTEAFF. The whole variable domain, filled in from reference TRBV28 and TRBJ1-1, reads DVKVTQSSRYLVKRTGEKVFLECVQDMDHENMFWYRQDPGLGLRLIYFSYDVKMKEKGDIPEGYSVSREKKERFSLILESASTNQTSMYLCASSLDLSLHTEAFFGQGTRLTVV.

This clonotype was seen only a few times. The chain is built from TRBV7-6 and TRBJ2-7; 10 bases agree with TRBD1. The germline V gene has CDR1 SGHVS and CDR2 FNYEAQ. The CDR3 covers 16 residues. Trimming took 2 bases from V and 4 from J; bases not matched to a gene: 8. The CDR3 sequence: CASSLPRTGGSYEQYF. DNA of the CDR3: TGTGCCAGCAGCTTACCTAGGACAGGGGGGTCATACGAGCAGTACTTC. Together with reference TRBV7-6 and TRBJ2-7, the CDR3 gives the full variable domain: GAGVSQSPRYKVTKRGQDVALRCDPISGHVSLYWYRQALGQGPEFLTYFNYEAQQDKSGLPNDRFSAERPEGSISTLTIQRTEQRDSAMYRCASSLPRTGGSYEQYFGPGTRLTVT.

This clonotype was seen only a few times. V is TRBV3-1 and J is TRBJ1-1; no clear D gene. The CDR3 has 12 amino acids. From germline, CDR1 is LGHDT and CDR2 YNNKEL (reference sequence). V was clipped by 1 base and J by 7 bases, with 7 bases between them. CDR3 nucleotides: TGTGCCAGCAGCCAAGTTGCGGGTGAAGCTTTCTTT. This codes for CASSQVAGEAFF.

This clonotype was recorded once. The V and J genes are TRBV7-6 and TRBJ2-6; D is perhaps TRBD1 (6 bases). V was clipped by 2 bases and J by 2 bases, with 7 bases between them. Germline CDR1 reads SGHVS; CDR2 reads FNYEAQ. CDR3 length: 15 residues. This CDR3 reads CASSLPGAGANVLTF. The CDR3 DNA reads TGTGCCAGCAGCTTACCAGGGGCTGGGGCCAACGTCCTGACTTTC.

This clonotype was picked up a small number of times. The V call is TRBV20-1, the J call TRBJ2-1; the D gene is possibly TRBD1 (5 bases). The germline V gene encodes CDR1 DFQATT and CDR2 SNEGSKA (reference sequence). Trimming stripped 3 bases from V and 6 bases from J, with 21 bases between. The CDR3 has 16 amino acids. CDR3 DNA sequence: TGCAGTGCTAGGAGATCAGGGTTCTTGGTTTCCAATGAGCAGTTCTTC. Its protein product is CSARRSGFLVSNEQFF.

This clonotype occurred a few times. V usage is TRBV6-1 and J usage is TRBJ2-7, with TRBD1 matching over 7 bases. This CDR3 region has 15 residues. With 3 bases clipped from V and 0 bases from J, the junction kept 5 bases outside the gene matches. Germline values: CDR1 MNHNS, CDR2 SASEGT. This CDR3 reads CASSDTGDSSYEQYF. CDR3 bases: TGTGCCAGCAGTGACACTGGGGACAGCTCCTACGAGCAGTACTTC.

The table lists this clonotype with a few counts. This chain joins TRBV2 and TRBJ2-5, with 11 bases matching TRBD1. Germline V gene data show CDR1 as SNHLY and CDR2 as FYNNEI. The CDR3 covers 18 residues. V shed 7 bases, J shed 4 bases, and the junction held 17 bases outside the gene matches. The CDR3 loop is CASTEGEGQGVIRETQYF. DNA of the CDR3: TGTGCCAGCACCGAGGGGGAGGGACAGGGGGTAATCAGAGAGACCCAGTACTTC. The full variable domain, rest sourced from reference TRBV2 and TRBJ2-5, is EPEVTQTPSHQVTQMGQEVILRCVPISNHLYFYWYRQILGQKVEFLVSFYNNEISEKSEIFDDQFSVERPDGSNFTLKIRSTKLEDSAMYFCASTEGEGQGVIRETQYFGPGTRLLVL.

To note about this clonotype: The junction and the germline gene differ at one end; a read error may be behind it. The chain uses TRBV6-1 and TRBJ1-6; 10 nucleotides line up with TRBD1. The germline CDR1 and CDR2 sequences are MNHNS and SASEGT. There are 15 residues in the CDR3. CDR3 nucleotides: TGTCCCAGCAGTCATGCACCGGGACAGGGGTCACCCCTCCACTTT. Encoded protein: CPSSHAPGQGSPLHF.

This sequence joins TRBV3-1 and TRBJ1-1; unclear D gene. This CDR3 spans 18 amino acids. CDR1 is LGHDT and CDR2 is YNNKEL in the germline V gene (reference sequence). Between the trimmed V and J ends, which lost 4 bases and 0 bases, there was a span of 21 bases. The CDR3 loop reads CASSPKIQRTGMNTEAFF. CDR3 DNA: TGTGCCAGCAGCCCGAAGATCCAAAGGACGGGGATGAACACTGAAGCTTTCTTT. Variable domain in full (rest from reference TRBV3-1 and TRBJ1-1): DTAVSQTPKYLVTQMGNDKSIKCEQNLGHDTMYWYKQDSKKFLKIMFSYNNKELIINETVPNRFSPKSPDKAHLNLHINSLELGDSAVYFCASSPKIQRTGMNTEAFFGQGTRLTVV.

The chain links TRBV5-6 to TRBJ1-2; D is uncertain. The V end was cut by 0 bases, the J end by 8 bases, with 8 bases between. Germline V lookup: CDR1 SGHDT, CDR2 YYEEEE. The CDR3 has 12 amino acids. CDR3 nucleotides: TGTGCCAGCAGCTTGGATGCCAGGGGCTACACCTTC. The encoded protein is CASSLDARGYTF.

A few counts support this clonotype. This chain joins TRBV12-3 or TRBV12-4 and TRBJ2-3, with 9 nucleotides matching TRBD2. V lost 6 bases to trimming and J lost 8 bases; unmatched junction nucleotides: 15. This CDR3 has 16 amino acids. CDR3 in amino acids: CASRPAGGLRLGTQYF. DNA for the CDR3: TGTGCCAGCAGACCTGCGGGGGGGCTTAGGTTAGGTACGCAGTATTTT.

The CDR3 sequence: CASSQTSDQETQYF. The DNA for the CDR3 is TGCGCCAGCAGCCAGACTAGCGACCAAGAGACCCAGTACTTC. This chain links TRBV5-1 with TRBJ2-5, with 8 bases lining up with TRBD2. Germline CDR1 and CDR2: SGHRS and YFSETQ. CDR3 length equals 14 residues. V gave up 4 bases and J gave up 0 bases; unmatched junction bases: 2.

The chain employs TRBV5-1 and TRBJ1-5, with D unresolved. The CDR3 sequence is 14 residues long. V was pared by 2 bases and J by 8 bases, with 14 bases between. In germline, CDR1 is SGHRS, CDR2 YFSETQ. CDR3 amino acids: CASSLGGPGEPQHF. DNA for the CDR3: TGCGCCAGCAGCTTAGGAGGGCCCGGGGAGCCCCAGCATTTT.

Only a few counts were recorded for this clonotype. This chain joins TRBV12-3 or TRBV12-4 and TRBJ2-3, with 9 bases matching TRBD2. The CDR3 covers 14 residues. V was clipped by 6 bases and J by 5 bases; unmatched bases: 6. The CDR3 reads CASSPGLAVDTQYF. CDR3 nucleotide sequence: TGTGCCAGCAGCCCGGGACTAGCCGTAGATACGCAGTATTTT.

This clonotype was recorded at least ten times. V and J are TRBV5-1 and TRBJ2-5; no clear D. This CDR3 comprises 13 residues. Germline V gene sequence: CDR1 SGHRS, CDR2 YFSETQ. Between the trimmed V and J ends, which lost 3 bases and 5 bases, there was a span of 11 bases. The CDR3 loop reads CASSWHSRETQYF. The CDR3 DNA reads TGCGCCAGCAGCTGGCACAGTAGGGAGACCCAGTACTTC.